This is a list of T cell receptor beta chains from one sample in a study of blood T cell repertoires in COVID-19. Profiling relied on immunoSEQ multiplex PCR, and the TCRdb table lists in-frame clones only, not all of them. The table shows around 100,000 clones, with 87% occurring only once. Sequenced sample: peripheral blood. Receptor source: a man aged 50-60 years with active COVID-19. Both conserved end residues are part of each CDR3. The D gene is left open where the match is weak. Only part of the rows carry a size: once, few, many, or a class if the clone is expanded.

>-|TRBJ1-1|TRBV4-2|-
CASSQEGVRGTEAFF
TGTGCCAGCAGCCAAGAAGGAGTCAGGGGCACTGAAGCTTTCTTT
>-|TRBJ1-3|TRBV4-2|-
CASSQAIGGRSGNTIYF
TGTGCCAGCAGCCAGGCAATAGGGGGTCGCTCTGGAAACACCATATATTTT
>TRBD2|TRBJ2-7|TRBV4-3|-
CASSRGLAGGGPEQYF
TGCGCCAGCAGCCGTGGGCTAGCGGGGGGTGGTCCGGAGCAGTACTTC
>-|TRBJ1-1|TRBV20-1|-
CSALGGLTAFF
TGCAGTGCCCTAGGTGGATTGACAGCTTTCTTT
>TRBD1|TRBJ2-7|TRBV6-2/TRBV6-3|-
CASSRDRGPSSYEQYF
TGTGCCAGCAGCCGGGACAGGGGTCCCTCCTCCTACGAGCAGTACTTC
>-|TRBJ1-6|TRBV12-3/TRBV12-4|-
CASSFSGNSPLHF
TGTGCCAGCAGTTTTTCGGGTAATTCACCCCTCCACTTT
>-|TRBJ1-4|TRBV10-1|-
CASSESNSLLNEKLFF
TGCGCCAGCAGTGAGTCGAATAGTCTGTTGAATGAAAAACTGTTTTTT
>-|TRBJ1-3|TRBV15|-
CATSTGNPGNTIYF
TGTGCCACCAGCACAGGGAACCCTGGAAACACCATATATTTT
>-|TRBJ1-4|TRBV11-2|-
CASSPRQVANEKLFF
TGTGCCAGCAGCCCCCGACAGGTGGCTAATGAAAAACTGTTTTTT
>TRBD1|TRBJ2-3|TRBV7-3|-
CASSLQTGADTQYF
TGTGCCAGCAGCCTTCAGACAGGGGCAGATACGCAGTATTTT
>TRBD2|TRBJ2-7|TRBV7-2|-
CASSLMGMGLAVTYEQYF
TGTGCCAGCAGCTTAATGGGAATGGGACTAGCGGTTACCTACGAGCAGTACTTC
>-|TRBJ1-5|TRBV2|-
CASRASGVNQPQHF
TGTGCCAGCAGGGCCAGTGGAGTCAATCAGCCCCAGCATTTT
>-|TRBJ2-7|TRBV11-2|-
CASSPGRGYEQYF
TGTGCCAGCAGCCCTGGTCGGGGGTACGAGCAGTACTTC
>TRBD2|TRBJ2-6|TRBV27|-
CASSPWGAGGNPGANVLTF
TGTGCCAGCAGTCCCTGGGGAGCGGGGGGTAATCCTGGGGCCAACGTCCTGACTTTC
>-|TRBJ1-3|TRBV6-5|-
CASTKTQGNGNTIYF
TGTGCCAGCACCAAGACGCAGGGAAATGGAAACACCATATATTTT
>-|TRBJ1-2|TRBV19|-
CASSSRSEGQLTGYTF
TGTGCCAGTAGTTCCCGTTCGGAGGGGCAGCTAACTGGCTACACCTTC
>TRBD1|TRBJ2-7|TRBV6-5|-
CASRQGGYEQYF
TGTGCCAGTAGACAGGGGGGCTACGAGCAGTACTTC
>-|TRBJ2-5|TRBV5-1|few
CASSLDSRGGTQYF
TGCGCCAGCAGCTTGGACTCTCGGGGAGGGACCCAGTACTTC
>TRBD2|TRBJ2-1|TRBV10-3|-
CAMTSGGSGGLSSYNEQFF
TGTGCCATGACTTCGGGGGGTAGCGGGGGCCTGAGCTCCTACAATGAGCAGTTCTTC
>-|TRBJ2-2|TRBV18|-
CASSRGQLSNTGELFF
TGTGCCAGCTCACGCGGACAGCTCTCTAACACCGGGGAGCTGTTTTTT
>-|TRBJ1-2|TRBV18|-
CASSPQGDYGYTF
TGTGCCAGCTCCCCACAGGGAGACTATGGCTACACCTTC
>-|TRBJ2-7|TRBV6-6|few
CASSFRELAEQYF
TGTGCCAGCAGTTTTAGGGAGTTGGCCGAGCAGTACTTC
>-|TRBJ2-5|TRBV5-8|-
CASSFSRVTNARETQYF
TGTGCCAGCAGCTTCTCGAGGGTCACAAACGCCAGGGAGACCCAGTACTTC
>-|TRBJ2-7|TRBV20-1|-
CSARVTYEQYF
TGCAGTGCTAGAGTCACCTACGAGCAGTACTTC
>-|TRBJ2-2|TRBV3-1/TRBV3-2|-
CASSPSGGYTGELFF
TGTGCCAGCAGCCCCAGTGGGGGGTATACCGGGGAGCTGTTTTTT
>-|TRBJ1-1|TRBV7-2|-
CASSGQGYMNTEAFF
TGTGCCAGCAGCGGGCAGGGGTACATGAACACTGAAGCTTTCTTT
>TRBD1|TRBJ1-3|TRBV7-9|-
CASSPGTGRFSGNTIYF
TGTGCCAGCAGCCCTGGGACAGGGAGATTCTCTGGAAACACCATATATTTT
>TRBD1|TRBJ1-5|TRBV6-5|few
CASSRQGSSNQPQHF
TGTGCCAGCAGTAGACAGGGTTCGAGCAATCAGCCCCAGCATTTT
>-|TRBJ2-1|TRBV3-1/TRBV3-2|-
CATRASGHYNEQFF
TGTGCCACCCGTGCTTCCGGACACTACAATGAGCAGTTCTTC
>-|TRBJ1-1|TRBV2|few
CASTAGENTEAFF
TGTGCCAGCACGGCGGGGGAGAACACTGAAGCTTTCTTT
>TRBD1|TRBJ1-4|TRBV5-6|-
CASGGGEERLFF
TGTGCCAGCGGAGGGGGCGAAGAAAGACTGTTTTTT
>-|TRBJ1-1|TRBV11-1|-
CASSRGEGDTEAFF
TGTGCCAGCAGCCGTGGAGAGGGGGACACTGAAGCTTTCTTT
>TRBD1|TRBJ2-7|TRBV18|-
CASSEGQSREQYF
TGTGCCAGCTCAGAGGGACAGTCGAGAGAGCAGTACTTC
>-|TRBJ1-2|TRBV30|-
CAWRETRGYTF
TGTGCCTGGAGGGAGACTCGGGGCTACACCTTC
>TRBD2|TRBJ2-3|TRBV10-3|-
CAISETSGGTDTQYF
TGTGCCATCAGTGAAACTAGCGGGGGAACAGATACGCAGTATTTT
>TRBD2|TRBJ2-1|TRBV4-1|-
CASSQVVAAGGEQFF
TGCGCCAGCAGCCAAGTGGTAGCGGCGGGGGGGGAGCAGTTCTTC
>-|TRBJ2-5|TRBV29-1|-
CSVEPSGLETQYF
TGCAGCGTTGAACCCTCAGGTTTGGAGACCCAGTACTTC
>-|TRBJ2-3|TRBV19|-
CASTLRLASTSDTQYF
TGTGCCAGTACCCTCCGTTTAGCCAGCACATCAGATACGCAGTATTTT
>TRBD2|TRBJ2-7|TRBV5-1|-
CASSLAGLAGYEQYF
TGCGCCAGCAGCTTGGCGGGACTAGCGGGCTACGAGCAGTACTTC
>TRBD1|TRBJ1-2|TRBV5-6|-
CASSPQTGGGNYGYTF
TGTGCCAGCAGCCCACAGACAGGGGGGGGTAACTATGGCTACACCTTC
>-|TRBJ1-3|TRBV29-1|-
CSAHEPSGNTIYF
TGCAGCGCGCACGAGCCTTCTGGAAACACCATATATTTT
>-|TRBJ2-7|TRBV5-5|once
CASSLAKGLRYEQYF
TGTGCCAGCAGCTTGGCGAAGGGGTTACGCTACGAGCAGTACTTC
>TRBD1|TRBJ2-5|TRBV5-1|-
CASSFTGVQETQYF
TGCGCCAGCAGCTTCACAGGGGTGCAAGAGACCCAGTACTTC
>TRBD2|TRBJ2-3|TRBV18|-
CASSELAGGPDTQYF
TGTGCCAGCTCAGAACTAGCGGGGGGGCCGGATACGCAGTATTTT
>-|TRBJ2-3|TRBV5-1|-
CASSLGRAASTDTQYF
TGCGCCAGCAGCTTAGGGCGGGCCGCTAGCACAGATACGCAGTATTTT
>-|TRBJ1-3|TRBV6-5|-
CASSRAGPGNTIYF
TGTGCCAGCAGTCGCGCGGGGCCTGGAAACACCATATATTTT
>-|TRBJ2-3|TRBV5-1|-
CASSLAGQPTDTQYF
TGCGCCAGCAGCTTGGCTGGACAGCCCACAGATACGCAGTATTTT
>-|TRBJ1-1|TRBV6-5|-
CASSPGLQIVWAFF
TGTGCCAGCAGCCCCGGGTTACAAATTGTGTGGGCTTTCTTT
>TRBD2|TRBJ2-2|TRBV5-1|-
CASSSWGDYAGELFF
TGCGCCAGCAGCTCCTGGGGGGACTATGCCGGGGAGCTGTTTTTT
>-|TRBJ2-1|TRBV28|-
CAAPPGIGGSYNEQFF
TGTGCCGCCCCGCCCGGCATTGGGGGGTCCTACAATGAGCAGTTCTTC
>-|TRBJ1-1|TRBV9|-
CASSVFLNTEAFF
TGTGCCAGCAGCGTATTCTTGAACACTGAAGCTTTCTTT
>-|TRBJ1-6|TRBV21-1|once
CASPYGTLNSPLHF
TGTGCCAGCCCCTACGGGACACTTAATTCACCCCTCCACTTT
>TRBD1|TRBJ2-1|TRBV4-2|few
CASSRMGTDEQFF
TGTGCCAGCAGCCGGATGGGGACAGATGAGCAGTTCTTC
>-|TRBJ1-4|TRBV19|-
CASSRLQGTNEKLFF
TGTGCCAGTAGTAGACTACAGGGAACTAATGAAAAACTGTTTTTT
>-|TRBJ1-3|TRBV19|-
CASENSGNTIYF
TGTGCCAGTGAGAACTCTGGAAACACCATATATTTT
>-|TRBJ1-2|TRBV18|few
CASSRTGALDGYTF
TGTGCCAGCTCACGAACAGGAGCACTTGATGGCTACACCTTC
>TRBD2|TRBJ2-1|TRBV9|-
CASSVELALGEQFF
TGTGCCAGCAGCGTAGAACTAGCGTTGGGTGAGCAGTTCTTC